This T cell receptor (beta chain) appears in the sequencing data of a study of cytomegalovirus exposure and HLA in healthy donors. The study's findings and limits: Fewer than 20,000 TCR beta sequences were associated with HLA alleles at 0.05 false discovery rate in a later analysis. Most TCR beta V segments were productive about 87% or about 30% of the time in an earlier analysis.

On this clone: What it binds is unknown.

PCR used 60 Vbeta primers and 13 Jbeta primers. TCRdb's copy holds only in-frame clones and misses some; the assay was immunoSEQ multiplex PCR. The data hold roughly 170,000 clones, with 70% to 80% observed a single time. The TCR sequence derives from a female donor in good health and CMV-seronegative. The sequenced sample consisted of PBMCs.

The CDR3 loop reads CASSVGDRNYGYTF. DNA for the CDR3: TGCGCCAGCAGCGTGGGGGACAGGAACTATGGCTACACCTTC. This rearrangement joins TRBV5-1 to TRBJ1-2; 8 nucleotides agree with TRBD1. Trimming took 4 bases from V and 2 from J; bases not matched to a gene: 4. The CDR3 has 14 amino acids. From germline, CDR1 is SGHRS and CDR2 YFSETQ.